These 21 T cell receptor beta chains originate from one sample sequenced in a study of CD8 T cells in ankylosing spondylitis. General study findings and limits: Ankylosing spondylitis blood appeared to carry a characteristic TCR beta motif of roughly 8 highly homologous variants.

TCRdb used MiXCR to reprocess the 5' RACE reads, holding one entry per CDR3 protein. The profile shows about 840,000 distinct CDR3 sequences, roughly 10% of them singletons. No cognate antigen is known for these TCRs. Sequencing input: blood, either unsorted or a sorted T cell fraction (not recorded which). These receptors were collected from a male donor with ankylosing spondylitis.

There are a few counts of this clonotype. This chain joins TRBV2 and TRBJ1-6; the match to TRBD1 covers 9 bases. Germline CDR1 is SNHLY and CDR2 is FYNNEI. V shed 10 bases and J 6 bases; nucleotides not matched to a gene: 4. This CDR3 comprises 13 residues. The CDR3 sequence: CAIGQGSNSPLHF. DNA of the CDR3: TGTGCCATCGGACAGGGGAGTAATTCACCCCTCCACTTT.

The rearrangement uses TRBV18 and TRBJ2-7; 8 bases map to TRBD2. The junction had 8 bases not matched to a gene; V was cut back by 3 bases and J by 4 bases. Germline lookup yields CDR1 KGHSH and CDR2 LQKENI. The CDR3 sequence is 15 residues long. CDR3 sequence reads: CASSPSGGPSYEQYF. The CDR3 nucleotides are TGTGCCAGCTCACCCTCGGGAGGGCCGTCATACGAGCAGTACTTC.

This rearrangement joins TRBV7-2 to TRBJ1-6; possible D gene TRBD1, 5 bases. This CDR3 has 14 residues. Germline loops: CDR1 SGHTA, CDR2 FQGNSA. Trimming took 4 bases from V and 11 from J, leaving 15 bases between them. CDR3 in amino acids: CASSSLGPPAPLHF. Written as DNA, the CDR3 is TGTGCCAGCAGCTCCCTGGGACCCCCGGCACCCCTCCACTTT.

The rearrangement uses TRBV20-1 and TRBJ1-1; D is unresolved. Germline V CDR1 and CDR2: DFQATT, SNEGSKA (reference sequence). The CDR3 extends over 15 amino acids. Deletions cut 5 bases from V and 0 bases from J, with 16 bases between. Written as DNA, the CDR3 is TGCAGTGCTGATCCGGGGATTTGGGTGAACACTGAAGCTTTCTTT. Amino acids: CSADPGIWVNTEAFF.

This clonotype has just a few counts. The chain links TRBV11-2 to TRBJ2-7; 13 positions match TRBD2. Germline V gene data show CDR1 as SGHAT and CDR2 as FQNNGV. V lost 4 bases, J lost 5 bases, and 5 bases stayed unmatched. The CDR3 is 15 amino acids. This CDR3 is CASSSYTSGRDEQYF. In nucleotides, the CDR3 is TGTGCCAGCAGCTCCTACACTAGCGGGAGGGACGAGCAGTACTTC.

This clonotype has at least ten counts. The rearrangement uses TRBV20-1 and TRBJ2-1; the match to TRBD2 covers 8 bases. V lost 6 bases, J lost 0 bases, and 7 bases stayed unmatched. The length of the CDR3 is 15 residues. Germline-derived CDR1 and CDR2 are DFQATT and SNEGSKA (reference sequence). CDR3 DNA: TGCAGTGCAGAGACTAGCGTGAGCTCCTACAATGAGCAGTTCTTC. Translation gives CSAETSVSSYNEQFF.

This clonotype was seen ten or more times. V usage is TRBV10-3 and J usage is TRBJ2-3, with D unclear. V lost 0 bases to trimming and J lost 6 bases, with 4 bases between them. Germline lookup yields CDR1 ENHRY and CDR2 SYGVKD. The CDR3 has 12 amino acids. The chain's CDR3 is CAISESLDTQYF. The CDR3 nucleotides read TGTGCCATCAGTGAGTCTTTGGATACGCAGTATTTT.

The CDR3 DNA reads TGTGCCGGGGGCGGGGGGGTTTACAATGAGCAGTTCTTC. Amino acid sequence: CAGGGGVYNEQFF. This chain joins TRBV11-2 and TRBJ2-1, with 9 positions matching TRBD2. CDR3 length equals 13 residues. Germline V CDR1 and CDR2: SGHAT, FQNNGV. J gave up 4 bases and V 11 bases, and 6 bases lay outside the gene matches.

In its sample, this clonotype was seen a few times. The chain recombines TRBV6-1 with TRBJ2-3; D gene ambiguous. CDR3 length: 13 amino acids. Germline lookup yields CDR1 MNHNS and CDR2 SASEGT. The germline V and J ends were trimmed by 6 bases and 2 bases, with 9 bases remaining between them. The CDR3 nucleotides are TGTGCCAGCAGCATAACGTTCACAGATACGCAGTATTTT. Translation: CASSITFTDTQYF.

The chain is built from TRBV6-2 or TRBV6-3 and TRBJ1-4; D possibly corresponds to TRBD1 (5 bases). The CDR3 consists of 14 residues. Germline CDR1 MNHEY, CDR2 SVGEGT. Trimming cost V 5 bases and J 8 bases, with 15 bases left between them. The CDR3 loop reads CASSPYRTREKLFF. Here the CDR3 DNA reads TGTGCCAGCAGTCCATACCGGACACGGGAAAAACTGTTTTTT.

This chain uses TRBV5-1 with TRBJ2-3, with D perhaps matching TRBD1 or TRBD2 (5 bases each). Germline V gene lookup returns CDR1 SGHRS and CDR2 YFSETQ. V lost 4 bases to trimming and J lost 2 bases, with 11 bases between them. The length of the CDR3 is 14 residues. The CDR3 region is CASSRDGVTDTQYF. The CDR3 DNA sequence: TGCGCCAGCAGCAGGGACGGGGTCACAGATACGCAGTATTTT. Combining the CDR3 with reference TRBV5-1 and TRBJ2-3 gives the whole variable domain KAGVTQTPRYLIKTRGQQVTLSCSPISGHRSVSWYQQTPGQGLQFLFEYFSETQRNKGNFPGRFSGRQFSNSRSEMNVSTLELGDSALYLCASSRDGVTDTQYFGPGTRLTVL.

The chain carries TRBV2 and TRBJ2-1; TRBD2 aligns across 8 bases. Germline lookup yields CDR1 SNHLY and CDR2 FYNNEI. Unmatched junction bases numbered 9, after V lost 4 bases and J lost 7 bases. The CDR3 has 15 residues. CDR3 residues: CASSVTAGGQNEQFF. CDR3 nucleotide sequence: TGTGCCAGCAGTGTGACCGCGGGAGGTCAAAATGAGCAGTTCTTC.

This clonotype was seen only a few times. The J gene is TRBJ2-1, the V gene TRBV29-1, with 7 positions matching TRBD2. Trimming took 4 bases from V and 3 from J; bases not matched to a gene: 12. This CDR3 is built from 16 residues. From germline, CDR1 is SQVTM and CDR2 ANQGSEA. In DNA form, the CDR3 reads TGCAGCGTTGCCCATCTAGCGGAAGTAATCTACAATGAGCAGTTCTTC. Its protein product is CSVAHLAEVIYNEQFF.

The sample holds a few counts of this clonotype. At one end the junction does not follow the germline gene, possibly because of a read error. The chain couples TRBV20-1 to TRBJ2-5; 12 bases agree with TRBD2. The CDR3 consists of 13 residues. Germline-derived CDR1 and CDR2 are DFQATT and SNEGSKA (reference sequence). The CDR3 bases are TGCAGTTCTAGCGGGGGGGCCGGGGAGACCCAGTACTTC. Its translation is CSSSGGAGETQYF.

This clonotype was observed at least ten times. The gene calls are TRBV5-1 and TRBJ2-1, with D uncertain. The ends were cut back, 0 bases at V and 10 bases at J, with 17 bases in the middle. Germline V gives CDR1 SGHRS, CDR2 YFSETQ. This CDR3 has 15 residues. The CDR3 sequence is CASSLVASAGREQFF. CDR3 DNA sequence: TGCGCCAGCAGCTTGGTGGCTTCGGCAGGACGGGAGCAGTTCTTC.

There are many counts of this clonotype. J is TRBJ2-2 and V is TRBV7-2; a possible D gene is TRBD1 (5 bases). Germline loops: CDR1 SGHTA, CDR2 FQGNSA. This CDR3 comprises 16 residues. Trimming removed 5 bases at V and 7 bases at J, with 20 bases between. The CDR3 loop is CASSARTRANGGELFF. CDR3 bases: TGTGCCAGCAGCGCCAGGACAAGGGCCAACGGCGGGGAGCTGTTTTTT.

This clonotype came up many times. The chain recombines TRBV5-1 with TRBJ2-5; 8 positions agree with TRBD1. The germline gives CDR1 SGHRS, CDR2 YFSETQ. The J segment lost 1 base and the V segment lost 5 bases, leaving 7 bases of the junction unmatched. The CDR3 totals 15 residues. In DNA, the CDR3 is TGCGCCAGCAGACAAGGGACAGGCACCCAAGAGACCCAGTACTTC. Amino acids: CASRQGTGTQETQYF.

This clonotype was counted between two and nine times. The chain recombines TRBV20-1 with TRBJ2-4; TRBD2 matches at 12 bases. The V gene end was trimmed by 6 bases and the J gene end by 8 bases; junction bases not matched to a gene: 8. Germline V CDR1 and CDR2: DFQATT, SNEGSKA (reference sequence). This CDR3 has 14 residues. The CDR3 coding sequence is TGCAGTGCCCCGACTAGCGGGGGAGGGGACATTCAGTACTTC. Amino acids: CSAPTSGGGDIQYF.

CDR3 amino acids: CASTNRGTDTEAFF. CDR3 nucleotides: TGTGCCAGCACTAACAGGGGGACGGACACTGAAGCTTTCTTT. This chain uses TRBV12-3 or TRBV12-4 with TRBJ1-1; 8 bases map to TRBD1. V was pared by 7 bases and J by 3 bases, with 7 bases of the junction left unmatched. CDR3 length: 14 amino acids.

About this clonotype itself: Given a much more abundant clone one base away, this may be a read error. This chain connects TRBV20-1 to TRBJ1-5; D might be TRBD1 (5 bases). Germline CDR1 reads DFQATT; CDR2 reads SNEGSKA (reference sequence). This CDR3 has 12 amino acids. CDR3 sequence (DNA): TGCAGTGCTTGGGACCGTGTATGGCCCAAGCATTTT. It specifies CSAWDRVWPKHF.

The V call is TRBV28, the J call TRBJ2-6; D is uncertain. V was shortened by 8 bases and J by 2 bases, with 7 bases between the two germline ends. The CDR3 spans 13 residues. Germline V gives CDR1 MDHEN, CDR2 SYDVKM. DNA for the CDR3: TGTGCCAGCTCTAACGCTGGGGCCAACGTCCTGACTTTC. This gives the protein CASSNAGANVLTF.